Each of the 27 T cell receptor beta chains below was sequenced from the same sample in a study of shared clonotypes between healthy human individuals. TCRdb's copy holds only in-frame clones and misses some; the assay was immunoSEQ multiplex PCR. The table shows about 2.4 million clones, with approximately 93% occurring only once. The sequenced sample consisted of naive CD4+ T cells from PBMCs. Subset of the sample: CD45RA+ positively selected. These receptors were taken from a young man in good health. Some clones in this sample may be carry-over from other donors' samples.

As concerns this clone: The same CDR3 is also encoded by other DNA sequences in this sample. This rearrangement joins TRBV28 to TRBJ2-1; 13 nucleotides agree with TRBD2. CDR1 is MDHEN and CDR2 is SYDVKM in the germline V gene. The length of the CDR3 is 16 residues. J lost 5 bases, V lost 2 bases, and 3 bases had no gene match. This CDR3 is CASSLGGLAGNNEQFF. Written as DNA, the CDR3 is TGTGCCAGCAGTTTAGGGGGACTAGCGGGAAACAATGAGCAGTTCTTC.

The chain uses TRBV11-1 and TRBJ2-1; no definite D call. V lost 5 bases and J 7 bases, leaving 9 bases between the germline ends. This CDR3 spans 12 amino acids. The germline gives CDR1 SGHAT, CDR2 FQDESV (reference sequence). Written as DNA, the CDR3 is TGTGCCAGCAGCACCATAGGGAATGAGCAGTTCTTC. Translating gives CASSTIGNEQFF.

Notes on this clone: The sample carries other DNA sequences with the same CDR3. The chain links TRBV28 to TRBJ2-2; D remains unclear. The CDR3 contains 15 residues. CDR1 and CDR2 (germline): MDHEN, SYDVKM. Trimming removed 4 bases from V and 3 bases from J, with 12 bases in between. The CDR3 protein is CASSSSGRDTGELFF. The CDR3 coding sequence is TGTGCCAGCAGTTCCTCTGGGCGAGACACCGGGGAGCTGTTTTTT.

In nucleotides, the CDR3 is TGTGCCAGCAGTATAGCGGCCACAGATACGCAGTATTTT. It yields the protein CASSIAATDTQYF. This chain joins TRBV28 and TRBJ2-3, with D possibly matching TRBD2 (6 bases). Trimming pared 5 bases from V and 2 bases from J, leaving 8 bases between. This CDR3 spans 13 amino acids. Germline V lookup: CDR1 MDHEN, CDR2 SYDVKM. The variable domain in full, with the rest retrieved from reference TRBV28 and TRBJ2-3, is DVKVTQSSRYLVKRTGEKVFLECVQDMDHENMFWYRQDPGLGLRLIYFSYDVKMKEKGDIPEGYSVSREKKERFSLILESASTNQTSMYLCASSIAATDTQYFGPGTRLTVL.

On this clone: In the same sample, other DNA sequences code for this CDR3. This chain joins TRBV25-1 and TRBJ1-1; 7 nucleotides agree with TRBD1. CDR3 length equals 15 residues. The V gene end was trimmed by 3 bases and the J gene end by 1 base; junction bases not matched to a gene: 5. CDR1 MGHDK and CDR2 SYGVNS come from the germline V gene. This CDR3 reads CASSEAGTANTEAFF. CDR3 DNA sequence: TGTGCCAGCAGTGAGGCCGGGACAGCGAACACTGAAGCTTTCTTT. Filled out from reference TRBV25-1 and TRBJ1-1, the complete variable domain reads EADIYQTPRYLVIGTGKKITLECSQTMGHDKMYWYQQDPGMELHLIHYSYGVNSTEKGDLSSESTVSRIRTEHFPLTLESARPSHTSQYLCASSEAGTANTEAFFGQGTRLTVV.

A note on this clone: This sample includes further DNA sequences coding for the same CDR3. V is TRBV28 and J is TRBJ2-5; the match to TRBD2 covers 9 bases. The trim removed 5 bases at V and 5 bases at J, leaving 3 bases unmatched. CDR3 size: 13 residues. Germline V gene data show CDR1 as MDHEN and CDR2 as SYDVKM. CDR3 nucleotide sequence: TGTGCCAGCAGTCCCACTAGCGGGGAGACCCAGTACTTC. Translation gives CASSPTSGETQYF.

The chain joins TRBV11-2 to TRBJ1-2; D is undetermined. The V end lost 2 bases, the J end lost 4 bases, and 8 bases lay between the germline ends. The V gene's germline CDR1 is SGHAT and CDR2 FQNNGV. The CDR3 is made up of 13 amino acids. CDR3 region: CASSLQTAYGYTF. In DNA, the CDR3 is TGTGCCAGCAGCTTACAGACCGCCTATGGCTACACCTTC.

This CDR3 is CAWSVWGDTPPDTQYF. CDR3 nucleotide sequence: TGTGCCTGGAGTGTATGGGGAGATACCCCGCCCGATACGCAGTATTTT. This chain links TRBV30 with TRBJ2-3, with D possibly TRBD2 on 5 matching bases. The ends were cut back, 0 bases at V and 6 bases at J, with 19 bases in the middle. The CDR3 totals 16 residues. Germline V lookup: CDR1 GTSNPN, CDR2 SVGIG (reference sequence).

The V and J genes are TRBV4-1 and TRBJ2-1, with a tentative D call TRBD2 (6 bases). Between the trimmed V and J ends, which lost 3 bases and 3 bases, there was a span of 15 bases. The CDR3 is made up of 16 amino acids. Germline CDR1 is MGHRA and CDR2 is YSYEKL. DNA for the CDR3: TGCGCCAGCAGCCATCGCGGGGACGCCTTCTACAATGAGCAGTTCTTC. Protein sequence: CASSHRGDAFYNEQFF.

The chain joins TRBV27 to TRBJ2-7, with TRBD2 identical over 9 bases. Trimming removed 7 bases from V and 7 bases from J; junction bases left unmatched: 20. Germline values: CDR1 MNHEY, CDR2 SMNVEV (reference sequence). The CDR3 is made up of 17 amino acids. The CDR3 loop reads CASIRRSRLAVGEEQYF. Written as DNA, the CDR3 is TGTGCCAGCATACGGAGGTCCAGACTAGCGGTTGGTGAGGAGCAGTACTTC.

DNA for the CDR3: TGTGCCAGTAGAAATCGGGTCAACAATCAGCCCCAGCATTTT. Protein: CASRNRVNNQPQHF. The chain has TRBV19 and TRBJ1-5; D remains ambiguous. The CDR3 is made up of 14 amino acids. CDR1 and CDR2 from the germline V gene are LNHDA and SQIVND (reference sequence). Trimming pared 6 bases from V and 3 bases from J, leaving 12 bases between.

V and J are TRBV28 and TRBJ2-5, with 9 nucleotides matching TRBD2. CDR1 is MDHEN and CDR2 is SYDVKM in the germline V gene. Trimming removed 6 bases from V and 4 bases from J; junction bases left unmatched: 12. This CDR3 is built from 16 residues. The DNA of the CDR3 is TGTGCCAGCAGCTCCCCGGGCGGGAGGGCCGGAGAGACCCAGTACTTC. It encodes CASSSPGGRAGETQYF.

The CDR3, as DNA: TGTGCCTGGAGTGTAATGAGGTATCGGGATGGGGAGGACAGCAATCAGCCCCAGCATTTT. Translated: CAWSVMRYRDGEDSNQPQHF. V gene TRBV30 combines with J gene TRBJ1-5; D not resolved. V lost 0 bases to trimming and J lost 1 base, with 25 bases between them. The CDR3 length is 20 residues. Germline assignment: CDR1 GTSNPN and CDR2 SVGIG (reference sequence).

Only one count was recorded for this clone. V is TRBV27 and J is TRBJ2-3; 7 bases match TRBD1. The CDR3 runs 15 residues. V lost 7 bases to trimming and J lost 7 bases; unmatched junction nucleotides: 14. The germline V gene has CDR1 MNHEY and CDR2 SMNVEV (reference sequence). The CDR3 spells CASKVPSTGLNTQYF. CDR3 in DNA: TGTGCCAGCAAAGTACCCTCGACAGGGTTGAATACGCAGTATTTT.

This rearrangement joins TRBV14 to TRBJ2-1; no clear D. This CDR3 comprises 14 residues. V gave up 1 base and J gave up 9 bases, with 13 bases separating them. Germline-derived CDR1 and CDR2 are SGHDN and FVKESK. The CDR3 nucleotides are TGTGCCAGCAGCCAAGGGGCTGGATTCGGTGAGCAGTTCTTC. Translating gives CASSQGAGFGEQFF.

This chain uses TRBV10-3 with TRBJ2-5; 7 bases align to TRBD1. Germline CDR1 reads ENHRY; CDR2 reads SYGVKD. Trimming took 6 bases from V and 4 from J; bases not matched to a gene: 8. This CDR3 is built from 14 residues. The CDR3 sequence: CAISTGAAGETQYF. CDR3 sequence (DNA): TGTGCCATCAGCACAGGGGCCGCGGGAGAGACCCAGTACTTC.

The chain is built from TRBV10-3 and TRBJ2-5, with a tentative D call TRBD1 (6 bases). The J call may be wrong; the DNA end is better matched by TRBJ2-7. Germline assignment: CDR1 ENHRY and CDR2 SYGVKD. This CDR3 comprises 12 residues. The CDR3 sequence is CAISGQAGEQYF. The CDR3 bases are TGTGCCATCAGTGGACAGGCTGGCGAGCAGTACTTC.

J is TRBJ2-1 and V is TRBV14; 13 nucleotides agree with TRBD2. CDR1 is SGHDN, CDR2 FVKESK, per germline. The CDR3 covers 15 residues. V lost 5 bases and J lost 6; bases outside the gene matches: 4. CDR3 DNA sequence: TGTGCCAGCAGCAGGACTAGCGGGAGCGCCAATGAGCAGTTCTTC. It yields the protein CASSRTSGSANEQFF.

This clone was picked up one time. CDR3 sequence: CASSEYFTAGHNEQFF. The CDR3 DNA is TGTGCCAGCAGTGAATATTTCACGGCGGGCCACAATGAGCAGTTCTTC. The chain employs TRBV6-4 and TRBJ2-1; TRBD2 might be the D (5 bases). CDR1 is MRHNA, CDR2 SNTAGT, per germline. CDR3 length: 16 residues. Between the trimmed V and J ends, which lost 3 bases and 5 bases, there was a span of 17 bases.

This sequence joins TRBV7-9 and TRBJ1-3; D gene uncertain. The CDR3 is 12 amino acids. V gave up 5 bases and J gave up 3 bases, with 5 bases separating them. The germline gives CDR1 SEHNR, CDR2 FQNEAQ (reference sequence). In DNA form, the CDR3 reads TGTGCCAGCAGCGTTAATGGAAACACCATATATTTT. Residues: CASSVNGNTIYF.

The chain has TRBV19 and TRBJ2-1; 9 bases fit TRBD1. CDR1 is LNHDA, CDR2 SQIVND, per germline (reference sequence). The CDR3 sequence is 16 residues long. The junction had 8 bases not matched to a gene; V was cut back by 4 bases and J by 4 bases. This chain's CDR3 is CASSTGTGILYNEQFF. As DNA, the CDR3 is TGTGCCAGTAGTACCGGGACAGGGATCTTGTACAATGAGCAGTTCTTC.

CDR3: CASSLDPGTEAFF. CDR3 coding DNA: TGTGCCAGCAGCTTAGATCCGGGCACTGAAGCTTTCTTT. The chain employs TRBV7-8 and TRBJ1-1; D not certain. CDR3 length: 13 amino acids. CDR1 and CDR2 (germline): SGHVS, FQNEAQ. Trimming stripped 1 base from V and 4 bases from J, with 7 bases between.

The J gene is TRBJ2-7, the V gene TRBV5-4, with 7 bases lining up with TRBD2. In germline, CDR1 is SGHNT, CDR2 YYREEE (reference sequence). Trimming cost V 5 bases and J 5 bases; bases outside gene matches: 7. CDR3 length: 13 residues. CDR3 loop: CASSETSAHEQYF. The CDR3, as DNA: TGTGCCAGCAGTGAAACTAGCGCCCACGAGCAGTACTTC.

This chain connects TRBV10-2 to TRBJ1-1; D remains unclear. The CDR3 is 14 residues long. Per the germline V gene, CDR1 is WSHSY and CDR2 is SAAADI. V lost 3 bases and J 1 base, leaving 9 bases between the germline ends. The CDR3 sequence is CASSDWAGNTEAFF. The CDR3 bases are TGCGCCAGCAGTGACTGGGCAGGGAACACTGAAGCTTTCTTT.

The chain recombines TRBV28 with TRBJ2-1; TRBD1 or TRBD2 may be the D gene (5 bases each). This CDR3 is 13 amino acids long. V lost 4 bases to trimming and J lost 5 bases, with 9 bases between them. CDR1 is MDHEN, CDR2 SYDVKM, per germline. CDR3 loop: CASSYPGHNEQFF. DNA for the CDR3: TGTGCCAGCAGTTATCCGGGACACAATGAGCAGTTCTTC. The entire variable domain, with the rest obtained from reference TRBV28 and TRBJ2-1, is as follows: DVKVTQSSRYLVKRTGEKVFLECVQDMDHENMFWYRQDPGLGLRLIYFSYDVKMKEKGDIPEGYSVSREKKERFSLILESASTNQTSMYLCASSYPGHNEQFFGPGTRLTVL.

This chain links TRBV5-4 with TRBJ2-1; tentative D call: TRBD1 (6 bases). Between the trimmed V and J ends, which lost 10 bases and 10 bases, there was a span of 21 bases. The germline V gene encodes CDR1 SGHNT and CDR2 YYREEE (reference sequence). CDR3 length: 13 residues. The CDR3 protein is CAGYRERGTEQFF. In nucleotides, the CDR3 is TGTGCCGGATACAGGGAAAGGGGGACAGAGCAGTTCTTC.

The chain is built from TRBV5-4 and TRBJ2-7; D possibly corresponds to TRBD1 (7 bases). The CDR3 is 13 residues long. Germline V gene sequence: CDR1 SGHNT, CDR2 YYREEE (reference sequence). Trimming stripped 2 bases from V and 5 bases from J, with 11 bases between. The CDR3 DNA sequence: TGTGCCAGCAGCTTCCAGGGGGGTGACGAGCAGTACTTC. Protein sequence: CASSFQGGDEQYF.